These T cell receptor beta chains were read from a single sample in a study of T cells after yellow fever vaccination. TCRdb re-called the 5' RACE reads with MiXCR, one entry per CDR3 protein. The sample holds about 630,000 distinct CDR3 sequences; 10% to 15% are singletons and the top ten take around 14%. The source was PBMCs, collected on the day of the yellow fever booster vaccination. The receptors derive from a man aged 25-45 years who received the YFV17D yellow fever vaccine. CDR3s include the opening cysteine and the closing phenylalanine or tryptophan. Each record gives: V gene, CDR3 length, clone size, D gene, J gene, CDR3 protein, CDR3 DNA. D genes are given only for firm matches. Clone size is stated in some rows and not others, as once, few, many or a class when expanded.

V: TRBV19; length: 15; size: few; D: TRBD1; J: TRBJ2-5; CDR3: CASSPGQGLQETQYF; DNA: TGTGCCAGTAGTCCGGGACAGGGTCTCCAAGAGACCCAGTACTTC
V: TRBV6-1; length: 14; size: .; D: .; J: TRBJ1-1; CDR3: CASSPYQKNTEAFF; DNA: TGTGCCAGCAGCCCCTATCAGAAGAACACTGAAGCTTTCTTT
V: TRBV2; length: 12; size: .; D: .; J: TRBJ2-3; CDR3: CASSESAHTQYF; DNA: TGTGCCAGCAGTGAAAGTGCCCATACGCAGTATTTT
V: TRBV29-1; length: 16; size: few; D: .; J: TRBJ1-1; CDR3: CSVDKNSQALGTEAFF; DNA: TGCAGCGTTGACAAGAACTCCCAAGCACTGGGCACTGAAGCTTTCTTT
V: TRBV12-3/TRBV12-4; length: 17; size: few; D: TRBD1; J: TRBJ2-5; CDR3: CASSLLPHSTGLETQYF; DNA: TGTGCCAGCAGTTTGCTCCCCCACTCGACAGGGCTAGAGACCCAGTACTTC
V: TRBV7-2; length: 13; size: .; D: .; J: TRBJ2-7; CDR3: CASSRPGEREQYF; DNA: TGTGCCAGCAGCCGGCCAGGAGAGCGCGAGCAGTACTTC
V: TRBV15; length: 15; size: few; D: .; J: TRBJ1-6; CDR3: CATSRQGERTSPLHF; DNA: TGTGCCACCAGCAGACAGGGCGAAAGGACTTCACCCCTCCACTTT
V: TRBV3-1; length: 17; size: .; D: TRBD1; J: TRBJ2-1; CDR3: CASSQEGGGTGRNEQFF; DNA: TGTGCCAGCAGCCAAGAGGGTGGAGGGACAGGGCGAAATGAGCAGTTCTTC
V: TRBV20-1; length: 15; size: .; D: TRBD2; J: TRBJ2-1; CDR3: CSAGGDTVGYNEQFF; DNA: TGCAGTGCTGGGGGGGATACGGTGGGCTACAATGAGCAGTTCTTC
V: TRBV20-1; length: 16; size: .; D: TRBD2; J: TRBJ2-2; CDR3: CCAVVLAGPNTGELFF; DNA: TGCTGTGCGGTGGTTCTAGCGGGGCCGAACACCGGGGAGCTGTTTTTT
V: TRBV6-1; length: 16; size: few; D: TRBD1; J: TRBJ2-2; CDR3: CASRRTGAVSTGELFF; DNA: TGTGCCAGCAGGAGGACAGGGGCGGTTAGCACCGGGGAGCTGTTTTTT
V: TRBV7-2; length: 16; size: few; D: TRBD2; J: TRBJ2-1; CDR3: CASSLDRTSGRGEQFF; DNA: TGTGCCAGCAGCTTAGATCGGACTAGCGGGAGAGGTGAGCAGTTCTTC
V: TRBV5-1; length: 16; size: few; D: TRBD2; J: TRBJ2-5; CDR3: CASSLGGTRGQETQYF; DNA: TGCGCCAGCAGCTTGGGAGGGACTAGGGGACAAGAGACCCAGTACTTC
V: TRBV20-1; length: 15; size: .; D: TRBD2; J: TRBJ2-5; CDR3: CSANPGLAGLETQYF; DNA: TGCAGTGCCAATCCGGGACTAGCGGGGTTAGAGACCCAGTACTTC
V: TRBV7-9; length: 12; size: few; D: .; J: TRBJ2-1; CDR3: CASTQHGDEQFF; DNA: TGTGCCAGCACTCAACACGGGGATGAGCAGTTCTTC
V: TRBV19; length: 13; size: .; D: TRBD1; J: TRBJ2-3; CDR3: CASRDRGGDTQYF; DNA: TGTGCCAGTAGGGACAGGGGAGGCGATACGCAGTATTTT
V: TRBV11-3; length: 16; size: few; D: TRBD2; J: TRBJ2-1; CDR3: CASSLDGTSGYNEQFF; DNA: TGTGCCAGCAGCTTAGATGGGACTAGCGGGTACAATGAGCAGTTCTTC
V: TRBV5-1; length: 15; size: few; D: .; J: TRBJ2-5; CDR3: CASSSGQITQETQYF; DNA: TGCGCCAGCAGCTCTGGACAGATAACGCAAGAGACCCAGTACTTC
V: TRBV12-3/TRBV12-4; length: 12; size: few; D: .; J: TRBJ2-1; CDR3: CASTTSQHEQFF; DNA: TGTGCCAGCACCACTAGTCAGCATGAGCAGTTCTTC
V: TRBV20-1; length: 12; size: few; D: .; J: TRBJ1-4; CDR3: CSASRGPEKLFF; DNA: TGCAGTGCTAGTCGGGGACCCGAAAAACTGTTTTTT
V: TRBV3-1; length: 15; size: .; D: .; J: TRBJ2-2; CDR3: CASSQVTWGAGELFF; DNA: TGTGCCAGCAGCCAAGTAACTTGGGGGGCCGGGGAGCTGTTTTTT
V: TRBV2; length: 14; size: few; D: TRBD1; J: TRBJ2-1; CDR3: CASIGTGSYNEQFF; DNA: TGTGCCAGCATCGGGACAGGGTCTTACAATGAGCAGTTCTTC
V: TRBV20-1; length: 16; size: .; D: TRBD2; J: TRBJ2-1; CDR3: CSARVPTSGGKNEQFF; DNA: TGCAGTGCTAGAGTCCCGACTAGCGGAGGGAAGAATGAGCAGTTCTTC
V: TRBV11-2; length: 14; size: .; D: .; J: TRBJ2-2; CDR3: CASKRLANTGELFF; DNA: TGTGCCAGCAAGAGGTTGGCCAACACCGGGGAGCTGTTTTTT
V: TRBV27; length: 16; size: .; D: TRBD2; J: TRBJ2-2; CDR3: CASSLALAGITGELFF; DNA: TGTGCCAGCAGTTTGGCCCTAGCGGGAATAACCGGGGAGCTGTTTTTT
V: TRBV12-3/TRBV12-4; length: 16; size: .; D: TRBD1; J: TRBJ2-2; CDR3: CASSSTGGESTGELFF; DNA: TGTGCCAGCAGTTCCACAGGGGGCGAAAGCACCGGGGAGCTGTTTTTT
V: TRBV29-1; length: 13; size: .; D: TRBD2; J: TRBJ2-1; CDR3: CSGRGGPYNEQFF; DNA: TGCAGCGGACGGGGAGGGCCCTACAATGAGCAGTTCTTC